A selection of T cell receptor beta chains follows, all from one sample in a study of T cell responses to AZD1222 COVID-19 vaccine. Some clones are missing from TCRdb's copy, which holds only in-frame ones; the method was immunoSEQ multiplex PCR. The sample carries more than 85,000 clones, about 90% recorded once. The specimen was peripheral blood, collected 28 days after the second AZD1222 dose. The receptors originated from an adult who received the AZD1222 COVID-19 vaccine. CDR3s include the opening cysteine and the closing phenylalanine or tryptophan. The order of the fields is D gene, J gene, clone size, V gene, CDR3 protein, CDR3 DNA. A D gene is named only where the DNA matches it firmly. Where a row states a size, it is once, few, many or the class of an expanded clone; other rows omit it.

D: NA; J: TRBJ1-4; size: NA; V: TRBV6-1; CDR3: CASSDSGGNEKLFF; DNA: TGTGCCAGCAGTGATTCGGGGGGTAATGAAAAACTGTTTTTT
D: NA; J: TRBJ1-2; size: NA; V: TRBV11-2; CDR3: CASSSPFSFIDSDYGYTF; DNA: TGTGCCAGCAGCTCTCCGTTCTCATTTATCGACAGCGACTATGGCTACACCTTC
D: NA; J: TRBJ1-5; size: NA; V: TRBV19; CDR3: CASSPRRGASNQPQHF; DNA: TGTGCCAGTAGTCCCCGTCGGGGGGCAAGCAATCAGCCCCAGCATTTT
D: TRBD2; J: TRBJ2-1; size: NA; V: TRBV6-6; CDR3: CASTRTSGINEQFF; DNA: TGTGCCAGCACTAGGACTAGCGGGATCAATGAGCAGTTCTTC
D: TRBD1; J: TRBJ1-4; size: NA; V: TRBV7-2; CDR3: CASSLDRGPEKLFF; DNA: TGTGCCAGCAGCCTGGACAGGGGGCCTGAAAAACTGTTTTTT
D: NA; J: TRBJ1-1; size: NA; V: TRBV6-1; CDR3: CASSEAGREGAFF; DNA: TGTGCCAGCAGTGAAGCGGGGCGGGAAGGGGCTTTCTTT
D: NA; J: TRBJ1-2; size: NA; V: TRBV11-2; CDR3: CASSLSSGGSGYTF; DNA: TGTGCCAGCAGCTTATCCTCGGGGGGTTCCGGCTACACCTTC
D: NA; J: TRBJ2-7; size: NA; V: TRBV12-3/TRBV12-4; CDR3: CASSPSVRYEQYF; DNA: TGTGCCAGCAGTCCCAGTGTCCGATACGAGCAGTACTTC
D: TRBD1; J: TRBJ2-3; size: NA; V: TRBV10-1; CDR3: CASSPGQLGTDTQYF; DNA: TGCGCCAGCAGCCCGGGACAGCTGGGCACAGATACGCAGTATTTT
D: NA; J: TRBJ2-5; size: NA; V: TRBV29-1; CDR3: CSVGQPRETQYF; DNA: TGCAGCGTTGGCCAGCCTCGAGAGACCCAGTACTTC
D: NA; J: TRBJ2-2; size: NA; V: TRBV5-1; CDR3: CASSLVPPRNTGELFF; DNA: TGCGCCAGCAGCTTGGTCCCCCCCCGAAACACCGGGGAGCTGTTTTTT
D: TRBD1; J: TRBJ1-2; size: few; V: TRBV5-1; CDR3: CASSRTGTGLLPPLGRGGYTF; DNA: TGCGCCAGCAGCCGTACCGGGACAGGGCTCCTACCCCCGTTAGGAAGGGGGGGCTACACCTTC
D: NA; J: TRBJ2-7; size: NA; V: TRBV5-1; CDR3: CASSFQISYEQYF; DNA: TGCGCCAGCAGCTTCCAGATTTCCTACGAGCAGTACTTC
D: TRBD1; J: TRBJ1-2; size: NA; V: TRBV11-2; CDR3: CASSLGWRGQGARDGYTF; DNA: TGTGCCAGCAGCTTAGGGTGGAGAGGACAGGGGGCGCGTGATGGCTACACCTTC
D: NA; J: TRBJ2-2; size: NA; V: TRBV3-1/TRBV3-2; CDR3: CASSQRRRTGELFF; DNA: TGTGCCAGCAGCCAAAGAAGGAGGACCGGGGAGCTGTTTTTT
D: NA; J: TRBJ1-1; size: NA; V: TRBV9; CDR3: CASSPHGTEAFF; DNA: TGTGCCAGCAGCCCCCATGGCACTGAAGCTTTCTTT
D: NA; J: TRBJ1-1; size: NA; V: TRBV7-6; CDR3: CASSFNAGLDTEAFF; DNA: TGTGCCAGCAGCTTTAATGCAGGGCTGGACACTGAAGCTTTCTTT
D: TRBD2; J: TRBJ2-7; size: NA; V: TRBV3-1/TRBV3-2; CDR3: CASSQGLAGVGEQYF; DNA: TGTGCCAGCAGCCAAGGACTAGCGGGAGTAGGCGAGCAGTACTTC
D: NA; J: TRBJ2-3; size: NA; V: TRBV19; CDR3: CASNSARGSTDTQYF; DNA: TGTGCCAGTAATTCAGCGAGGGGGAGCACAGATACGCAGTATTTT
D: NA; J: TRBJ2-2; size: NA; V: TRBV2; CDR3: CASSEVLVDTGELFF; DNA: TGTGCCAGCAGTGAAGTGCTAGTTGACACCGGGGAGCTGTTTTTT
D: NA; J: TRBJ2-1; size: NA; V: TRBV2; CDR3: CASRKTGIEQFF; DNA: TGTGCCAGCAGGAAAACAGGCATTGAGCAGTTCTTC
D: NA; J: TRBJ1-1; size: NA; V: TRBV6-5; CDR3: CATKIMRDTEAFF; DNA: TGTGCCACCAAGATCATGAGAGACACTGAAGCTTTCTTT
D: NA; J: TRBJ2-5; size: NA; V: TRBV5-1; CDR3: CASSPGGGQETQYF; DNA: TGCGCCAGCAGCCCAGGGGGGGGGCAAGAGACCCAGTACTTC
D: NA; J: TRBJ2-2; size: NA; V: TRBV3-1/TRBV3-2; CDR3: CASRPYEGWGTGELFF; DNA: TGTGCCAGCCGGCCGTATGAGGGATGGGGCACCGGGGAGCTGTTTTTT
D: TRBD1; J: TRBJ2-7; size: once; V: TRBV28; CDR3: CASSSGQGTEQYF; DNA: TGTGCCAGCAGTTCGGGACAGGGAACCGAGCAGTACTTC
D: TRBD2; J: TRBJ2-5; size: NA; V: TRBV19; CDR3: CASSTGLAGVETQYF; DNA: TGTGCCAGTAGTACGGGACTAGCGGGGGTAGAGACCCAGTACTTC
D: NA; J: TRBJ2-5; size: NA; V: TRBV30; CDR3: CAGIAGFQETQYF; DNA: TGTGCCGGAATAGCAGGGTTCCAAGAGACCCAGTACTTC
D: NA; J: TRBJ1-1; size: NA; V: TRBV28; CDR3: CASSLGGGRRTEAFF; DNA: TGTGCCAGCAGTTTAGGGGGGGGTCGCCGAACTGAAGCTTTCTTT
D: TRBD1; J: TRBJ1-1; size: NA; V: TRBV19; CDR3: CASSGQGSRTEAFF; DNA: TGTGCCAGTAGTGGACAGGGATCAAGGACTGAAGCTTTCTTT
D: NA; J: TRBJ2-2; size: NA; V: TRBV9; CDR3: CASSVVSLQGGTGELFF; DNA: TGTGCCAGCAGCGTAGTGAGTTTACAGGGCGGCACCGGGGAGCTGTTTTTT
D: NA; J: TRBJ2-7; size: once; V: TRBV7-9; CDR3: CASSEYIEQYF; DNA: TGTGCCAGCAGCGAATATATCGAGCAGTACTTC